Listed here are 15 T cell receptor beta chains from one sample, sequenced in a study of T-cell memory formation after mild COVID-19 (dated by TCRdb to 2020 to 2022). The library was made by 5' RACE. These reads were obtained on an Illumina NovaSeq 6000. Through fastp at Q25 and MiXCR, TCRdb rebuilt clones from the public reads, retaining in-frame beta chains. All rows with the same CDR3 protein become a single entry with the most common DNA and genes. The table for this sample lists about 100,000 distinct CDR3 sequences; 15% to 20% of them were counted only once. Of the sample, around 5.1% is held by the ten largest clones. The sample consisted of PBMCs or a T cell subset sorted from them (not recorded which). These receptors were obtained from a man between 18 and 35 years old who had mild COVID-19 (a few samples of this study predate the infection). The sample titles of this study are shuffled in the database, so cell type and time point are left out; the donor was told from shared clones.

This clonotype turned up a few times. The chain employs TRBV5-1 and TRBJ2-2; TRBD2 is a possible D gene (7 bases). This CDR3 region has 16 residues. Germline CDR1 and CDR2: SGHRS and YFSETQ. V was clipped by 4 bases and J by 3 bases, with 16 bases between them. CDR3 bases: TGCGCCAGCAGCCGTGGGGGGGCAGGCGACACCGGGGAGCTGTTTTTT. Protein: CASSRGGAGDTGELFF. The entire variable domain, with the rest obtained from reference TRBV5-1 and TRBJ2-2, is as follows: KAGVTQTPRYLIKTRGQQVTLSCSPISGHRSVSWYQQTPGQGLQFLFEYFSETQRNKGNFPGRFSGRQFSNSRSEMNVSTLELGDSALYLCASSRGGAGDTGELFFGEGSRLTVL.

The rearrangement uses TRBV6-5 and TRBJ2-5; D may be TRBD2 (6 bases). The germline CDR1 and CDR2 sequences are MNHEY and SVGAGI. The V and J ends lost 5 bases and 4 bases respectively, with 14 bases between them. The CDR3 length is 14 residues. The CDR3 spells CASSTGAGSETQYF. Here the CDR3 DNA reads TGTGCCAGCAGTACCGGGGCGGGGTCAGAGACCCAGTACTTC.

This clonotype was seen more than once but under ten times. The CDR3 sequence: CASSLTTSGGDLTSTDTQYF. CDR3 in DNA: TGTGCCAGCAGTTTAACGACTAGCGGGGGAGACCTAACGAGCACAGATACGCAGTATTTT. The rearrangement links TRBV12-3 or TRBV12-4 to TRBJ2-3; the match to TRBD2 covers 12 bases. This CDR3 has 20 residues. Trimming took 2 bases from V and 0 from J; bases not matched to a gene: 12.

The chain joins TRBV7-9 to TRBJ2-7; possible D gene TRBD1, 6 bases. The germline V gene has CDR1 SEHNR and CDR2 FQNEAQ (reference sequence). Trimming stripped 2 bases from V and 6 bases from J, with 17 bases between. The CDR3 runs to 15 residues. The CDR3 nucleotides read TGTGCCAGCAGCTTAACTCGGGACACCTCAACCGAGCAGTACTTC. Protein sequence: CASSLTRDTSTEQYF.

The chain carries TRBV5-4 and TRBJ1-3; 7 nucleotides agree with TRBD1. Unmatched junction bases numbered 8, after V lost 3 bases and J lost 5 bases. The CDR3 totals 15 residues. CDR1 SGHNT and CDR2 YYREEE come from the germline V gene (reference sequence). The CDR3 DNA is TGTGCCAGCAGCTCTACACAGGGGTCAAGAAACACCATATATTTT. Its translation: CASSSTQGSRNTIYF.

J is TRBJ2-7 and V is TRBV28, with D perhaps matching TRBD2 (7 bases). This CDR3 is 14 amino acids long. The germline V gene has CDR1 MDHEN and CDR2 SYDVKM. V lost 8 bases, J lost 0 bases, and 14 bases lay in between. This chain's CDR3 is CASSRGGSSYEQYV. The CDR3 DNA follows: TGTGCCAGCTCCAGGGGAGGGAGCTCCTACGAGCAGTACGTC.

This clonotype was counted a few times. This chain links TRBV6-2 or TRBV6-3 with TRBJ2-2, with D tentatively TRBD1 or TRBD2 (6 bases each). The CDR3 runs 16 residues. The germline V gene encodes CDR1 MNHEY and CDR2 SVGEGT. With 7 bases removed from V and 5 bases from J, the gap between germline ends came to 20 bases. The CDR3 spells CASNPLRGRWTGELFF. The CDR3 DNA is TGTGCCAGCAACCCGCTTCGGGGGCGATGGACCGGGGAGCTGTTTTTT.

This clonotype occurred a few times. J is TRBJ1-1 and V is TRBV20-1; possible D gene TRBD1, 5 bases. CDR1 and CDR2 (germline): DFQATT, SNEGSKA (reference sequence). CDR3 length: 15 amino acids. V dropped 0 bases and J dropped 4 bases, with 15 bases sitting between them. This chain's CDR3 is CSARDGGGSATEAFF. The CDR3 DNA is TGCAGTGCTAGAGATGGGGGGGGGTCGGCCACTGAAGCTTTCTTT.

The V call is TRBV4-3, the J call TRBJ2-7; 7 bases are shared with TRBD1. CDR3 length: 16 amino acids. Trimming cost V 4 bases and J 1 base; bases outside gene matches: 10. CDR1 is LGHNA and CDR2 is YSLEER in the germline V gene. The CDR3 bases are TGCGCCAGCAGCCGGGAACAGGGGCGAATTTCCTACGAGCAGTACTTC. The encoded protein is CASSREQGRISYEQYF.

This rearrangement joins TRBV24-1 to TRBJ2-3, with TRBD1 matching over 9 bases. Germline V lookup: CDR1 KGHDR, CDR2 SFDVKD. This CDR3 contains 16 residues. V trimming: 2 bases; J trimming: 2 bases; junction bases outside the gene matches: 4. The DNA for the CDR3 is TGTGCCACCAGTGATTGGGGACAGGGATACACAGATACGCAGTATTTT. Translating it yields CATSDWGQGYTDTQYF.

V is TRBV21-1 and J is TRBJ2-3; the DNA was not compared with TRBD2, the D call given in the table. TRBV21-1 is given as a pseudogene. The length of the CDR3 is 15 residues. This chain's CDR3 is CASSKPLGREQRQYF. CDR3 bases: TGTGCCAGCAGCAAACCGCTTGGGCGGGAGCAACGGCAGTATTTT.

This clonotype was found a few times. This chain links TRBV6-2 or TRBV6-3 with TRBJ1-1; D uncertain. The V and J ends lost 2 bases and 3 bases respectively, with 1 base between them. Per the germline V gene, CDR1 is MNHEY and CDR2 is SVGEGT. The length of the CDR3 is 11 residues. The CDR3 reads CASSYHTEAFF. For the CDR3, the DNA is TGTGCCAGCAGTTACCACACTGAAGCTTTCTTT.

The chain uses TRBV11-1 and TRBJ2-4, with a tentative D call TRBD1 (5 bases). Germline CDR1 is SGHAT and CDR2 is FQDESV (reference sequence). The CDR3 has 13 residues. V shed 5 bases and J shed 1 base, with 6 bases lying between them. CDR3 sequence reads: CASSPGAKNIQYF. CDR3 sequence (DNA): TGTGCCAGCAGCCCAGGGGCCAAAAACATTCAGTACTTC.

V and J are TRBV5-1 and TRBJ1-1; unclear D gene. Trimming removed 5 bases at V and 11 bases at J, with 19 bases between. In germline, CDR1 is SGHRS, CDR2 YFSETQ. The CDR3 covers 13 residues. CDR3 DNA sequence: TGCGCCAGCAGTCCCAGTCCGGGCGGGTTGGCTTTCTTT. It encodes CASSPSPGGLAFF.

In nucleotides, the CDR3 is TGTGCCAGCAGCTCTGGGGACACCAATTCACCCCTCCACTTT. Its translation is CASSSGDTNSPLHF. The gene calls are TRBV12-1 and TRBJ1-6; the table's TRBD1 call for D was not verified on the DNA. TRBV12-1 is shown as a pseudogene. This CDR3 region has 14 residues.